The clone carrying this TCR beta chain was picked up a small number of times. Its antigen is still unknown. Generated by immunoSEQ multiplex PCR, the TCRdb table keeps only in-frame clones and is missing some. The data hold more than 90,000 clones, with roughly nine tenths observed a single time. This specimen comes from a study of graft-versus-host responses after intestinal transplantation. In the study overall: In this cohort, recipients had multivisceral, liver-intestinal, or isolated intestinal transplants. The recipients all started with anti-thymocyte globulin induction and then took tacrolimus and steroids for around three years.

CDR1 is LNHDA, CDR2 SQIVND, per germline (reference sequence). V was clipped by 4 bases and J by 3 bases, with 10 bases between them. The length of the CDR3 is 14 residues. Overall study findings and caveats: Across patients carrying graft-donor T cell macrochimerism, allografts held high graft-versus-host to host-versus-graft clonal ratios.

This sample comprised unstimulated CD4+ T cells sorted from spleen or lymph node cells, obtained before transplant. This chain connects TRBV19 to TRBJ1-5, with no clear D. This TCR derives from a human donor who was the organ donor for an intestinal transplant. The CDR3 DNA follows: TGTGCCAGTAGTAGATTAGAGGCCAATCAGCCCCAGCATTTT. Protein sequence: CASSRLEANQPQHF.